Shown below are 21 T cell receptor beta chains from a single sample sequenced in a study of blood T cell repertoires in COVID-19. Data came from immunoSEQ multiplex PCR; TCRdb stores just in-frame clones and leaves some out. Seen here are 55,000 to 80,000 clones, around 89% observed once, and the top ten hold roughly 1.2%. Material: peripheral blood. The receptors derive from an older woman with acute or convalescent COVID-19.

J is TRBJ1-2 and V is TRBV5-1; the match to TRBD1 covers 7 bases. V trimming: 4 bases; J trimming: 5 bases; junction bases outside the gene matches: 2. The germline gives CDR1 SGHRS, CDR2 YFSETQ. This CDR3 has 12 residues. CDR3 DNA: TGCGCCAGCAGCCTACAGGGGTATGGCTACACCTTC. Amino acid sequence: CASSLQGYGYTF.

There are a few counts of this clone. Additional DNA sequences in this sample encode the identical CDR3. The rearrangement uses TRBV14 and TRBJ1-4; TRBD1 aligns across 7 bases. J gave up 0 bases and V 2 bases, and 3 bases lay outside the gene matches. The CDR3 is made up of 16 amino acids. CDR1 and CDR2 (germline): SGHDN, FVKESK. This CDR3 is CASSQRQGATNEKLFF. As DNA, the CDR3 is TGTGCCAGCAGCCAACGGCAGGGGGCAACTAATGAAAAACTGTTTTTT.

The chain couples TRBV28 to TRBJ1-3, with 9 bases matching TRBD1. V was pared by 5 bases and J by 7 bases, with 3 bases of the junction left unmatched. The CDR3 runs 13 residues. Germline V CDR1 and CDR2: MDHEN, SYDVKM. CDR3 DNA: TGTGCCAGCAGTGGGACAGGGTGGAACACCATATATTTT. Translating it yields CASSGTGWNTIYF.

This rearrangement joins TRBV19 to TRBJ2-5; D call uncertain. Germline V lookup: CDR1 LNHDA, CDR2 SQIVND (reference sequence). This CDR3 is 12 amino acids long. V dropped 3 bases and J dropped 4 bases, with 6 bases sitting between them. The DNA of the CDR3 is TGTGCCAGTAGTATCGAGAGAGAGACCCAGTACTTC. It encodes CASSIERETQYF.

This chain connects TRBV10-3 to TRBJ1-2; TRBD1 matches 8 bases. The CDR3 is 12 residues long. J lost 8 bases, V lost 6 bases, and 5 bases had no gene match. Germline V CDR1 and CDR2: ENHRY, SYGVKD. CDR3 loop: CAISQGAEGYTF. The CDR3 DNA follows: TGTGCCATCAGCCAGGGGGCTGAAGGCTACACCTTC.

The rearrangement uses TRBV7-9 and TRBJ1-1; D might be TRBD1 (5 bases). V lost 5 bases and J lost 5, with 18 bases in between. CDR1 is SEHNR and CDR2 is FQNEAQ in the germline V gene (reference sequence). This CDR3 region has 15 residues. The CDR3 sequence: CASSQGAYAGTEAFF. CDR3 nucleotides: TGTGCCAGCAGCCAAGGGGCCTACGCGGGGACTGAAGCTTTCTTT.

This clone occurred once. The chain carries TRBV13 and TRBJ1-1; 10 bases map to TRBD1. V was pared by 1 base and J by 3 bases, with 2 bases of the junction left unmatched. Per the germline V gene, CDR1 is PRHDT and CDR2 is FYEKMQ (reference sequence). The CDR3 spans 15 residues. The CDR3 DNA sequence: TGTGCCAGCAGCTTAGTAGGGACAGGGGACACTGAAGCTTTCTTT. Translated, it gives CASSLVGTGDTEAFF. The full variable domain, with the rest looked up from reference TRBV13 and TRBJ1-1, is AAGVIQSPRHLIKEKRETATLKCYPIPRHDTVYWYQQGPGQDPQFLISFYEKMQSDKGSIPDRFSAQQFSDYHSELNMSSLELGDSALYFCASSLVGTGDTEAFFGQGTRLTVV.

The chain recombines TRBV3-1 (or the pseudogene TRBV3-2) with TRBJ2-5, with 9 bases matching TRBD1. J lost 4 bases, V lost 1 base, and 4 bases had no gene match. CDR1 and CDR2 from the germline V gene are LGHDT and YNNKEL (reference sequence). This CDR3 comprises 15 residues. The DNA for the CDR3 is TGTGCCAGCAGCCAAGGGGGACAGGGCGGAGAGACCCAGTACTTC. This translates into CASSQGGQGGETQYF.

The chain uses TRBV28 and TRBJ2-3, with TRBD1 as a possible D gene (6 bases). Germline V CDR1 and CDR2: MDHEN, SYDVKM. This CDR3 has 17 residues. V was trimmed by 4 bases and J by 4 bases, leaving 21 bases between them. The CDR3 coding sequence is TGTGCCAGCAGTTCCCCACAGGGTTTAAGGTCCCCAGATACGCAGTATTTT. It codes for CASSSPQGLRSPDTQYF.

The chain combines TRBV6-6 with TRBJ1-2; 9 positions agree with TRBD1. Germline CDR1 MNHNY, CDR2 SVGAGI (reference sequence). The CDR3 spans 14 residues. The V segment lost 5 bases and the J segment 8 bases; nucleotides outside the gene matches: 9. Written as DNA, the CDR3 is TGTGCCAGCAGTGGCCAGGGACAGGGAAACGGCTACACCTTC. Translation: CASSGQGQGNGYTF.

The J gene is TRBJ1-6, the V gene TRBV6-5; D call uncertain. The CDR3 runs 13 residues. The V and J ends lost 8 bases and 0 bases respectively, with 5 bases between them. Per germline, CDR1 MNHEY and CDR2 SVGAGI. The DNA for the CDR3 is TGTGCCAGCGGGAGCTCCTATAATTCACCCCTCCACTTT. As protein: CASGSSYNSPLHF.

CDR3 sequence reads: CASRAGLNTGELFF. Here the CDR3 DNA reads TGTGCCAGCAGGGCAGGATTGAACACCGGGGAGCTGTTTTTT. The chain carries TRBV2 and TRBJ2-2; D is unresolved. This CDR3 has 14 residues. CDR1 is SNHLY, CDR2 FYNNEI, per germline. With 6 bases removed from V and 1 base from J, the gap between germline ends came to 9 bases.

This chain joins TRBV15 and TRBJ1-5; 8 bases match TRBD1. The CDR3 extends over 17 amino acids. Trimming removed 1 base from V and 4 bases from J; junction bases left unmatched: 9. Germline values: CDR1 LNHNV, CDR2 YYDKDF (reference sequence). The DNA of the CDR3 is TGTGCCACCAGCAGAGCAGCCAGGGGGCTCGGGAATCAGCCCCAGCATTTT. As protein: CATSRAARGLGNQPQHF.

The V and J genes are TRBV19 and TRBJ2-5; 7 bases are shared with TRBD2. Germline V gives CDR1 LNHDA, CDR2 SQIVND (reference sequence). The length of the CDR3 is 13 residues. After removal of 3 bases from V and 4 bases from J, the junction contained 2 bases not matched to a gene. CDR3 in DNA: TGTGCCAGTAGTATTGCGGGGGTAGAGACCCAGTACTTC. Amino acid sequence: CASSIAGVETQYF.

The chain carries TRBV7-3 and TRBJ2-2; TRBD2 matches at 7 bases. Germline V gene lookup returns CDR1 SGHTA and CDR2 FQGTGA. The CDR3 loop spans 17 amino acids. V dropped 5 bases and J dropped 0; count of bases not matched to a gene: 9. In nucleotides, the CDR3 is TGTGCCAGCAGCCAAACGTTCCTAGCGGCGAACACCGGGGAGCTGTTTTTT. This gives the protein CASSQTFLAANTGELFF.

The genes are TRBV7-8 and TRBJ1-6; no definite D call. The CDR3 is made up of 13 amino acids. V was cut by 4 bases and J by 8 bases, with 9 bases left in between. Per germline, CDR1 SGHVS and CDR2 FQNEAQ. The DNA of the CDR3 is TGTGCCAGCAGCTCGCTGCGGGATTCACCCCTCCACTTT. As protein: CASSSLRDSPLHF.

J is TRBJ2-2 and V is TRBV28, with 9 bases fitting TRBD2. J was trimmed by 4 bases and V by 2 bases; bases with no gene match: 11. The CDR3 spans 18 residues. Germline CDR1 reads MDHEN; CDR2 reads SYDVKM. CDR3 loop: CASSLRLAGAAFTGELFF. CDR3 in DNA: TGTGCCAGCAGTTTAAGGTTAGCGGGAGCGGCGTTCACCGGGGAGCTGTTTTTT.

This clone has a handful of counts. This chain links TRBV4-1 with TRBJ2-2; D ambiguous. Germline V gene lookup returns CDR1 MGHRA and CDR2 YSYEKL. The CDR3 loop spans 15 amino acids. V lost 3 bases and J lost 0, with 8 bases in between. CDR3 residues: CASSQIDSNTGELFF. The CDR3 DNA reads TGCGCCAGCAGCCAGATCGACTCGAACACCGGGGAGCTGTTTTTT.

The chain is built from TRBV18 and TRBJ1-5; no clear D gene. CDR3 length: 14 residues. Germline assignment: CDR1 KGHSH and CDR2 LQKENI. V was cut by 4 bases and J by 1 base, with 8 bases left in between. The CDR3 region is CASSQFQSNQPQHF. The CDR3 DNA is TGTGCCAGCTCACAATTCCAGAGCAATCAGCCCCAGCATTTT.

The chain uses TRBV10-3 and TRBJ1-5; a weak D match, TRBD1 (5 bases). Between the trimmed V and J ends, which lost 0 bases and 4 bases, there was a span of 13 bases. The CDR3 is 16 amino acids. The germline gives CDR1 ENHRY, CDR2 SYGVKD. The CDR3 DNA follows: TGTGCCATCAGTGAGTCGGCCAGGGCGGGGAATCAGCCCCAGCATTTT. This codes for CAISESARAGNQPQHF.

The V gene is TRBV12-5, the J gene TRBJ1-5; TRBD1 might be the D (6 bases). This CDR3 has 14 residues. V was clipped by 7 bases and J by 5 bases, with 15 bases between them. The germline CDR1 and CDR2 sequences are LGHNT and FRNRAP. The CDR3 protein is CASASGGAYQPQHF. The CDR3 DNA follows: TGTGCTAGTGCCTCGGGGGGGGCCTATCAGCCCCAGCATTTT.